These T cell receptor beta chains were read from a single sample in a study of OX40 agonist ivuxolimab in advanced cancers. Clones were sequenced by immunoSEQ multiplex PCR, and TCRdb holds only the in-frame ones, with some missing. The sample includes about 54,000 clones, more than 80% of them seen just once. Source: CD4+ or CD8+ T cells sorted from blood, taken in a trial of the OX40 agonist ivuxolimab. Every receptor here comes from an adult with an advanced solid tumor such as melanoma, head and neck, liver or kidney cancer. Each CDR3 is given without its conserved first and last residue.

TRBV9	TRBJ2-3	ASSSEAGGPDTQY
TRBV11-2	TRBJ1-2	ASSLVPAGYGYT
TRBV5-1	TRBJ1-1	ASSLRTGGVEAF
TRBV7-8	TRBJ2-5	ASVRRGGGETQY
TRBV10-2	TRBJ2-1	ASRQGAWNEQF
TRBV11-3	TRBJ2-3	ASSLPVTGTQY
TRBV7-3	TRBJ1-6	ASSLGTSYNSPLH
TRBV7-3	TRBJ2-2	ASSSQTPAGELF
TRBV5-1	TRBJ1-1	ASSSPRNTEAF
TRBV9	TRBJ2-5	ASSVGQGGVGETQY
TRBV7-9	TRBJ2-3	ASSLASGGKGDTQY
TRBV4-1	-	ASSQEITTAFREQY
TRBV2	TRBJ1-1	ASSLTSGAEAF
TRBV5-1	TRBJ2-1	ASSRSGTVYNEQF
TRBV9	TRBJ1-3	ASSVEGIYGNTIY
TRBV14	TRBJ2-5	ASSHQEWETQY
TRBV21-1	-	ASSKVGRQGNYEQY
TRBV19	TRBJ1-2	ASSIEFRGYGYT
TRBV5-1	TRBJ2-3	ASTLASRLGSDTRY
TRBV28	TRBJ2-7	ASSLYASGQQY
TRBV5-1	TRBJ1-1	ASSLSDRDDTEAF
TRBV9	TRBJ1-6	ASSLASGQGSSPLH
TRBV10-3	TRBJ1-6	AISETPTNSPLH
TRBV10-2	TRBJ2-3	ASSGDSRNTDTQY
TRBV6-5	TRBJ2-1	ASTHLAGGLNEQF
TRBV2	TRBJ1-2	ATRQNPRVSGYT
TRBV19	TRBJ1-3	ASSGGHPLTSGNTIY
TRBV5-1	TRBJ2-2	ASSLVPGGNTGELF
TRBV11-3	TRBJ1-1	ASSLQTNTEAF
TRBV6-1	TRBJ1-5	ASSESQGVVGQPQH
TRBV18	TRBJ2-7	ASSPRTGESYEQY
TRBV27	TRBJ2-7	ASSRQGSSYEQY
TRBV9	TRBJ1-2	ASSVGVSRTTNYGYT
TRBV7-9	TRBJ2-1	ASSARDRFYNEQF
TRBV6-4	TRBJ1-1	ASRGQDANTEAF
TRBV7-2	TRBJ2-7	ASRGRGEQY
TRBV4-1	TRBJ1-2	ASSQGAVSYGYT
TRBV5-1	TRBJ2-1	ASSPEGFGGNNERF
TRBV2	TRBJ2-7	ASRQLDYEQY
TRBV6-1	TRBJ1-6	ASSEALTGNSYNSPLH
TRBV28	TRBJ2-7	ASSLGGEQY
TRBV7-3	TRBJ1-1	ASSLYIGPLTEAF
TRBV19	TRBJ2-5	ASSSGLAGLETQY
TRBV6-1	TRBJ2-5	ASSFGGQETQY
TRBV15	TRBJ2-3	ATSRDRTGVDTQY
TRBV6-5	TRBJ2-2	ASSVTAGPPGELF
TRBV6-1	TRBJ1-2	ASRATGAYGYT
TRBV6-5	TRBJ1-5	ASSYDRGPDQPQH